This is a list of T cell receptor beta chains from one sample in a study of cytomegalovirus exposure and HLA in healthy donors. Assay: immunoSEQ multiplex PCR; the TCRdb copy retains only in-frame clones and omits some. The sample includes around 180,000 clones, around four fifths of them seen just once. Sequencing was performed on PBMCs. The receptors were gathered from a woman aged 25 to 39 in good health and CMV-seropositive. The CDR3 runs from the conserved cysteine through the conserved F or W. A D gene is named only where the DNA matches it firmly. Clone size appears in some rows only: once, few, many, or a class for an expanded clone.

v_gene: TRBV7-3; j_gene: TRBJ2-5; d_gene: TRBD2; abundance: NA; CDR3aa: CASSPTSGTKQETQYF; CDR3nt: TGTGCCAGCAGCCCGACTAGCGGGACGAAACAAGAGACCCAGTACTTC
v_gene: TRBV7-6; j_gene: TRBJ2-6; d_gene: NA; abundance: NA; CDR3aa: CASSLLQGPGANVLTF; CDR3nt: TGTGCCAGCAGCTTATTACAGGGCCCTGGGGCCAACGTCCTGACTTTC
v_gene: TRBV28; j_gene: TRBJ1-5; d_gene: TRBD1; abundance: NA; CDR3aa: CASRWDRLSNQPQHF; CDR3nt: TGTGCCAGCCGCTGGGACAGACTTAGCAATCAGCCCCAGCATTTT
v_gene: TRBV7-9; j_gene: TRBJ1-2; d_gene: TRBD1; abundance: NA; CDR3aa: CASSLRTGGNYGYTF; CDR3nt: TGTGCCAGCAGCCTCAGGACAGGAGGTAACTATGGCTACACCTTC
v_gene: TRBV6-5; j_gene: TRBJ1-2; d_gene: TRBD1; abundance: few; CDR3aa: CASTMGAGGGYTF; CDR3nt: TGTGCCAGCACAATGGGCGCAGGGGGAGGCTACACCTTC
v_gene: TRBV10-2; j_gene: TRBJ2-1; d_gene: TRBD2; abundance: NA; CDR3aa: CASSGASGSFDNEQFF; CDR3nt: TGCGCCAGCAGTGGGGCTAGCGGGAGTTTCGACAATGAGCAGTTCTTC
v_gene: TRBV6-5; j_gene: TRBJ2-2; d_gene: NA; abundance: NA; CDR3aa: CASRIFTGVRGELFF; CDR3nt: TGTGCCAGCAGGATTTTCACGGGGGTTCGGGGGGAGCTGTTTTTT
v_gene: TRBV12-5; j_gene: TRBJ2-6; d_gene: TRBD1; abundance: few; CDR3aa: CASGLVGTGNLGANVLTF; CDR3nt: TGTGCTAGTGGTTTGGTAGGGACAGGGAATCTTGGGGCCAACGTCCTGACTTTC
v_gene: TRBV19; j_gene: TRBJ1-2; d_gene: NA; abundance: NA; CDR3aa: CASSVAGVRYGYTF; CDR3nt: TGTGCCAGTAGCGTGGCGGGCGTTCGGTATGGCTACACCTTC
v_gene: TRBV30; j_gene: TRBJ1-5; d_gene: TRBD1; abundance: NA; CDR3aa: CAWGTGYQPQHF; CDR3nt: TGTGCCTGGGGGACAGGGTATCAGCCCCAGCATTTT
v_gene: TRBV27; j_gene: TRBJ1-2; d_gene: TRBD1; abundance: NA; CDR3aa: CASRQTGEANYGYTF; CDR3nt: TGTGCCAGCAGACAGACAGGGGAGGCGAACTATGGCTACACCTTC
v_gene: TRBV4-2; j_gene: TRBJ1-2; d_gene: NA; abundance: NA; CDR3aa: CASSQDSANRYGYTF; CDR3nt: TGTGCCAGCAGCCAAGACAGCGCTAACCGATATGGCTACACCTTC
v_gene: TRBV10-3; j_gene: TRBJ1-1; d_gene: TRBD1; abundance: few; CDR3aa: CAITRDRAGTTEAFF; CDR3nt: TGTGCCATCACCCGGGACAGGGCGGGCACCACTGAAGCTTTCTTT
v_gene: TRBV6-1; j_gene: TRBJ2-7; d_gene: TRBD1; abundance: once; CDR3aa: CASSTQGDGAEQYF; CDR3nt: TGTGCCAGCAGTACCCAGGGGGACGGCGCCGAGCAGTACTTC
v_gene: TRBV27; j_gene: TRBJ2-1; d_gene: NA; abundance: NA; CDR3aa: CASTKGDEQFF; CDR3nt: TGTGCCAGCACGAAAGGGGATGAGCAGTTCTTC
v_gene: TRBV7-3; j_gene: TRBJ1-1; d_gene: NA; abundance: NA; CDR3aa: CASSLPGAEAFF; CDR3nt: TGTGCCAGCAGCTTACCCGGTGCTGAAGCTTTCTTT
v_gene: TRBV19; j_gene: TRBJ1-1; d_gene: NA; abundance: NA; CDR3aa: CASSILTGNTEAFF; CDR3nt: TGTGCCAGTAGTATTCTGACAGGGAACACTGAAGCTTTCTTT
v_gene: TRBV10-3; j_gene: TRBJ1-1; d_gene: NA; abundance: NA; CDR3aa: CAISEHGNTEAFF; CDR3nt: TGTGCCATCAGTGAGCACGGGAACACTGAAGCTTTCTTT
v_gene: TRBV27; j_gene: TRBJ2-7; d_gene: NA; abundance: few; CDR3aa: CASGPGHHFYEQYF; CDR3nt: TGTGCCAGCGGACCGGGACACCACTTCTACGAGCAGTACTTC
v_gene: TRBV30; j_gene: TRBJ2-7; d_gene: NA; abundance: NA; CDR3aa: CAWTIGGYEQYF; CDR3nt: TGTGCCTGGACCATTGGCGGCTACGAGCAGTACTTC
v_gene: TRBV7-8; j_gene: TRBJ2-5; d_gene: TRBD1; abundance: NA; CDR3aa: CASSLFLQGAGKTQYF; CDR3nt: TGTGCCAGCAGCTTGTTTTTACAGGGGGCGGGGAAGACCCAGTACTTC
v_gene: TRBV19; j_gene: TRBJ2-5; d_gene: NA; abundance: once; CDR3aa: CASSNGGGETQYF; CDR3nt: TGTGCCAGTAGTAACGGGGGAGGAGAGACCCAGTACTTC